Presented here are 18 T cell receptor beta chains from one specimen sequenced in a study of blood T cell repertoires in COVID-19. Assay used: immunoSEQ multiplex PCR; TCRdb lists only in-frame clones, some missing. The sample carries 300,000 to 400,000 clones, 70% to 90% recorded once. The sample comprised peripheral blood. The receptor set was obtained from a woman aged 60-75 years with COVID-19, enrolled during active disease.

This sequence joins TRBV19 and TRBJ2-5, with D maybe TRBD2 (6 bases). Germline CDR1 reads LNHDA; CDR2 reads SQIVND (reference sequence). This CDR3 has 16 amino acids. V was pared by 4 bases and J by 4 bases, with 19 bases between. CDR3 region: CASSRRVAQGGETQYF. The CDR3 DNA follows: TGTGCCAGTAGTAGAAGGGTGGCCCAGGGAGGAGAGACCCAGTACTTC.

The chain carries TRBV5-1 and TRBJ2-2, with D perhaps matching TRBD2 (7 bases). The CDR3 covers 14 residues. V shed 7 bases and J shed 4 bases, with 14 bases lying between them. Germline V CDR1 and CDR2: SGHRS, YFSETQ. CDR3 nucleotides: TGCGCCAGCTCTGACGGGGGGCTCACCGGGGAGCTGTTTTTT. Its protein is CASSDGGLTGELFF.

The chain links TRBV19 to TRBJ2-1; tentative D call: TRBD1 (6 bases). V lost 5 bases, J lost 0 bases, and 11 bases lay in between. CDR3 length: 15 residues. Germline V lookup: CDR1 LNHDA, CDR2 SQIVND (reference sequence). CDR3 region: CASSQGPSSYNEQFF. DNA of the CDR3: TGTGCCAGTAGTCAGGGGCCAAGCTCCTACAATGAGCAGTTCTTC.

This chain uses TRBV24-1 with TRBJ2-2; 15 bases match TRBD2. The CDR3 length is 18 residues. V dropped 5 bases and J dropped 4; count of bases not matched to a gene: 7. Germline assignment: CDR1 KGHDR and CDR2 SFDVKD. CDR3 loop: CATSARTSGGAATGELFF. The CDR3 nucleotides read TGTGCCACCAGTGCCCGGACTAGCGGGGGGGCGGCCACCGGGGAGCTGTTTTTT.

The chain recombines TRBV6-5 with TRBJ2-7; D might be TRBD2 (6 bases). The V gene lost 2 bases and the J gene lost 7 bases, with 9 bases spanning the gap. CDR3 size: 12 residues. Germline values: CDR1 MNHEY, CDR2 SVGAGI. The DNA for the CDR3 is TGTGCCAGCAGTTACGAGGGGAGGGAGCAGTACTTC. Translation: CASSYEGREQYF.

The chain carries TRBV9 and TRBJ2-1; D perhaps matches TRBD1 (5 bases). Germline-derived CDR1 and CDR2 are SGDLS and YYNGEE. Trimming took 0 bases from V and 8 from J, leaving 15 bases between them. This CDR3 comprises 15 residues. The CDR3 DNA follows: TGTGCCAGCAGCGTAGGATTGGGGCTAGGGGATGAGCAGTTCTTC. It yields the protein CASSVGLGLGDEQFF.

V is TRBV9 and J is TRBJ2-3; 8 bases agree with TRBD2. This CDR3 has 13 residues. Losses at the gene ends were 1 base for V and 5 bases for J; bases not matched to a gene: 0. The germline CDR1 and CDR2 sequences are SGDLS and YYNGEE. The CDR3: CASSVTSGDTQYF. CDR3 in DNA: TGTGCCAGCAGCGTAACTAGCGGAGATACGCAGTATTTT.

This clone was counted a few times. This sample includes further DNA sequences coding for the same CDR3. The rearrangement links TRBV19 to TRBJ1-2; no firm D call. The germline V gene has CDR1 LNHDA and CDR2 SQIVND (reference sequence). The V and J ends lost 5 bases and 4 bases respectively, with 5 bases between them. The CDR3 runs to 11 residues. The CDR3 protein is CASSPGYGYTF. CDR3 in DNA: TGTGCCAGTAGTCCAGGCTATGGCTACACCTTC.

CDR3 nucleotide sequence: TGTGCCAGCACCTCCGGGACAGGGGGCGGTCAGCCCCAGCATTTT. It translates to CASTSGTGGGQPQHF. The chain employs TRBV28 and TRBJ1-5, with 12 bases identical to TRBD1. CDR3 length: 15 amino acids. The germline V gene encodes CDR1 MDHEN and CDR2 SYDVKM. With V trimmed by 7 bases and J by 6 bases, 7 bases remained unmatched.

The chain has TRBV7-9 and TRBJ2-4, with TRBD2 as a possible D gene (6 bases). The CDR3 has 13 residues. The germline V gene encodes CDR1 SEHNR and CDR2 FQNEAQ (reference sequence). V was trimmed by 6 bases and J by 5 bases, leaving 11 bases between them. The CDR3 sequence: CASSMGLQNIQYF. CDR3 nucleotide sequence: TGTGCCAGCAGTATGGGACTCCAAAACATTCAGTACTTC.

The chain employs TRBV27 and TRBJ2-1; D may be TRBD2 (6 bases). Germline lookup yields CDR1 MNHEY and CDR2 SMNVEV (reference sequence). The CDR3 covers 14 residues. V lost 3 bases and J lost 3, with 9 bases in between. CDR3: CASSLRGSYNEQFF. The CDR3, as DNA: TGTGCCAGCAGTTTGCGGGGCAGCTACAATGAGCAGTTCTTC.

This chain connects TRBV9 to TRBJ2-7; 9 positions agree with TRBD2. The germline gives CDR1 SGDLS, CDR2 YYNGEE. The V segment lost 0 bases and the J segment 3 bases; nucleotides outside the gene matches: 10. There are 17 residues in the CDR3. CDR3 sequence reads: CASSVGVVSGGLYEQYF. CDR3 DNA sequence: TGTGCCAGCAGCGTAGGGGTGGTCAGCGGGGGGCTCTACGAGCAGTACTTC.

The chain links TRBV19 to TRBJ1-5; D gene uncertain. Germline CDR1 reads LNHDA; CDR2 reads SQIVND (reference sequence). The CDR3 runs to 14 residues. Trimming shortened V by 7 bases and J by 4 bases, and 14 bases separated the two germline ends. The CDR3 DNA reads TGTGCCAGTAACAGTGGACTTGAAAATCAGCCCCAGCATTTT. Its protein product is CASNSGLENQPQHF.

The DNA of the CDR3 is TGTGCCAGCAGCGTTGGGGACAGACTTAATGGCTACACCTTC. This sequence encodes CASSVGDRLNGYTF. The chain has TRBV9 and TRBJ1-2, with TRBD1 identical over 7 bases. The CDR3 has 14 amino acids. CDR1 SGDLS and CDR2 YYNGEE come from the germline V gene. The trim removed 2 bases at V and 6 bases at J, leaving 7 bases unmatched.

This clone was seen many times. The V and J genes are TRBV28 and TRBJ2-7; weak D call: TRBD1 (6 bases). Trimming removed 4 bases from V and 2 bases from J, with 18 bases in between. Germline V gene data show CDR1 as MDHEN and CDR2 as SYDVKM. CDR3 length: 16 residues. CDR3 DNA: TGTGCCAGCAGTTCGATTGACAGGTTTCCTACCTACGAGCAGTACTTC. This translates into CASSSIDRFPTYEQYF.

This chain connects TRBV6-5 to TRBJ1-2, with 8 bases aligning to TRBD1. V lost 4 bases, J lost 8 bases, and 6 bases stayed unmatched. Germline V lookup: CDR1 MNHEY, CDR2 SVGAGI. CDR3 size: 13 residues. CDR3 DNA sequence: TGTGCCAGCAGTTCCCAAGGACAGGGCGGCTACACCTTC. It yields the protein CASSSQGQGGYTF.

The CDR3 loop is CASSRGQDTEAFF. CDR3 nucleotides: TGTGCCAGCAGCCGAGGACAGGACACTGAAGCTTTCTTT. The chain joins TRBV12-3 or TRBV12-4 to TRBJ1-1, with 7 bases aligning to TRBD1. V trimming: 6 bases; J trimming: 3 bases; junction bases outside the gene matches: 4. The CDR3 has 13 amino acids.

V and J are TRBV10-3 and TRBJ1-5; a possible D gene is TRBD1 (5 bases). The CDR3 totals 14 residues. Per germline, CDR1 ENHRY and CDR2 SYGVKD. Trimming removed 0 bases at V and 6 bases at J, with 9 bases between. CDR3 coding DNA: TGTGCCATCAGTGAGTCCCCCAGGGCTCAGCCCCAGCATTTT. Its protein product is CAISESPRAQPQHF.